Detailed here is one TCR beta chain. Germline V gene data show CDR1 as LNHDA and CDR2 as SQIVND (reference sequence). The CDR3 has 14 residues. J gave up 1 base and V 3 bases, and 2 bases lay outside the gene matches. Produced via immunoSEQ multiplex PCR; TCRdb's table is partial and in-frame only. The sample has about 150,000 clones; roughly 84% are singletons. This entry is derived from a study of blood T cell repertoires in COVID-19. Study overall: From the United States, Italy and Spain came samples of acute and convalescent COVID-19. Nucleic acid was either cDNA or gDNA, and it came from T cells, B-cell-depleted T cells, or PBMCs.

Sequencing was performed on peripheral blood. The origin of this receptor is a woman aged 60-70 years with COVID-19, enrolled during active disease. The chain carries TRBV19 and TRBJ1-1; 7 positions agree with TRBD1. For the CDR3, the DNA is TGTGCCAGTAGTATCAGGGGGTGGAACACTGAAGCTTTCTTT. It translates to CASSIRGWNTEAFF.